Reported below is one T cell receptor beta chain. Original analysis: Estimates of nucleated cell counts were drawn from the amplification of reference gene primers. Measured with immunoSEQ multiplex PCR; TCRdb has only the in-frame clones, and not every one. Clone size and the V and J calls come from that table; the DNA yielded D and trimming. The sample contains tens of thousands of clones, about 87% of which appear only once. The data were obtained in a study of blood T cell repertoires in COVID-19. Overall study context: COVID-19 samples, acute and convalescent, were from the United States, Italy and Spain. T cells, B-cell-depleted T cells, or PBMCs supplied cDNA or gDNA.

The V gene lost 6 bases and the J gene lost 9 bases, with 21 bases spanning the gap. This CDR3 spans 15 amino acids. Looked up from germline, CDR1 is LNHDA and CDR2 is SQIVND (reference sequence). The sample consisted of peripheral blood. The J gene is TRBJ2-1, the V gene TRBV19; D may be TRBD2 (5 bases). The clonotype originates from a human donor with active COVID-19. The donor label of this sample is uncertain. The CDR3 sequence is CASSNIGSRSGEQFF. DNA for the CDR3: TGTGCCAGTAGCAATATCGGGTCCAGGAGCGGTGAGCAGTTCTTC.